The clone carrying this T cell receptor (beta chain) was observed at least ten times. Germline lookup yields CDR1 LGHDT and CDR2 YNNKEL (reference sequence). This CDR3 is built from 14 residues. The J segment lost 6 bases and the V segment lost 8 bases, leaving 6 bases of the junction unmatched. TCRdb fed the 5' RACE reads into MiXCR, producing one record per CDR3 protein. This sample yields around 100,000 distinct CDR3 sequences, of which approximately 15% are seen a single time; 6.2% belongs to the top ten. These data are taken from a study of T cells of healthy individuals. This receptor was taken from a human donor in good health. The chain carries TRBV3-1 and TRBJ2-3, with 12 bases fitting TRBD1. CDR3 loop: CASSGTGGLDTQYF. The CDR3 nucleotides are TGTGCCAGCTCCGGGACAGGGGGCCTGGATACGCAGTATTTT.